This section outlines one TCR beta chain sequence together with its context. Generated by immunoSEQ multiplex PCR, the TCRdb table keeps only in-frame clones and is missing some. The data contain a few hundred thousand clones, around 90% of them singletons. This entry comes from a study of blood T cell repertoires in COVID-19. The length of the CDR3 is 15 residues. V shed 4 bases and J 5 bases; nucleotides not matched to a gene: 8. Germline CDR1 SNHLY, CDR2 FYNNEI. Sequencing was performed on peripheral blood. The chain couples TRBV2 to TRBJ2-3; 8 positions agree with TRBD1. This sequence was found in a woman aged 25 to 45 with COVID-19, enrolled during active disease. CDR3 sequence reads: CASSVAGGGLDTQYF. CDR3 bases: TGTGCCAGCAGTGTTGCAGGGGGCGGATTAGATACGCAGTATTTT.